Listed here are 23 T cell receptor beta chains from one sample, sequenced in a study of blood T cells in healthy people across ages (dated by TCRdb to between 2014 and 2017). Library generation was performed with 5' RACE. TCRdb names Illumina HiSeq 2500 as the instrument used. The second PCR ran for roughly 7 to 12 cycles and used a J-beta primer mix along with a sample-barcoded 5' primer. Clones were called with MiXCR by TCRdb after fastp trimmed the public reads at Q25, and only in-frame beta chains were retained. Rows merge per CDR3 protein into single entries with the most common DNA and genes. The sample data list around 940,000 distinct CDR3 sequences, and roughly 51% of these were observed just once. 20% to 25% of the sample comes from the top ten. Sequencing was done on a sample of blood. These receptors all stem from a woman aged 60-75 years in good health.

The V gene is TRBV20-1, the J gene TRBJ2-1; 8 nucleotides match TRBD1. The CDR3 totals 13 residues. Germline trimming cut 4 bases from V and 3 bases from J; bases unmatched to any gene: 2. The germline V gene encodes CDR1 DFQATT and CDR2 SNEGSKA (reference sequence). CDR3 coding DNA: TGCAGTGCTACAGGACAGGGCTACAATGAGCAGTTCTTC. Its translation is CSATGQGYNEQFF.

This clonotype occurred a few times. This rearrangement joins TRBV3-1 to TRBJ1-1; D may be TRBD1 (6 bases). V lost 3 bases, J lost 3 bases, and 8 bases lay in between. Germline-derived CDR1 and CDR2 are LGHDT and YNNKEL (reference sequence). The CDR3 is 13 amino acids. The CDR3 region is CASSQGAHTEAFF. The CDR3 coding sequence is TGTGCCAGCAGCCAGGGGGCCCACACTGAAGCTTTCTTT. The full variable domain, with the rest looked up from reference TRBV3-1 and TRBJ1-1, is DTAVSQTPKYLVTQMGNDKSIKCEQNLGHDTMYWYKQDSKKFLKIMFSYNNKELIINETVPNRFSPKSPDKAHLNLHINSLELGDSAVYFCASSQGAHTEAFFGQGTRLTVV.

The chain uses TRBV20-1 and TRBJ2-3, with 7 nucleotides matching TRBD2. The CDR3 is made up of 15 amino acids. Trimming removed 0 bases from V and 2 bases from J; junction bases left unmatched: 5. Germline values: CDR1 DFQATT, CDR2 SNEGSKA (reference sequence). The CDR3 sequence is CSARELAGDTDTQYF. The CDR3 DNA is TGCAGTGCTAGAGAGTTGGCGGGGGACACAGATACGCAGTATTTT.

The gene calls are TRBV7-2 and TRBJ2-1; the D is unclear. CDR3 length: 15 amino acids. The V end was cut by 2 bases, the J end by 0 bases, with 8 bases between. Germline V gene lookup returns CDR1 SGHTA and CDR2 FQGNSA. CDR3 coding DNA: TGTGCCAGCAGCTTAAGCAGTCACTCCTACAATGAGCAGTTCTTC. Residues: CASSLSSHSYNEQFF.

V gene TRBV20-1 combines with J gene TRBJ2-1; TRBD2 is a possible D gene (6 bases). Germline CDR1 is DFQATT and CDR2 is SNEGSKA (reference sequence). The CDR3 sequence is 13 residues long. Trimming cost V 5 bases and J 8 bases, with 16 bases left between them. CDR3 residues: CSAPIGSLDEQFF. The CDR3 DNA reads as TGCAGTGCTCCGATCGGGAGCCTCGATGAGCAGTTCTTC.

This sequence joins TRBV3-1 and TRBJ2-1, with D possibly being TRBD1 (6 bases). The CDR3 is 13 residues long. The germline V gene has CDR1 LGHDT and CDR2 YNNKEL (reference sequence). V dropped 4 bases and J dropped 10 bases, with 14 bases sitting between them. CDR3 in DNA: TGTGCCAGCAGCCGCACAGGGTACGGGGAGCAGTTCTTC. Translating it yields CASSRTGYGEQFF.

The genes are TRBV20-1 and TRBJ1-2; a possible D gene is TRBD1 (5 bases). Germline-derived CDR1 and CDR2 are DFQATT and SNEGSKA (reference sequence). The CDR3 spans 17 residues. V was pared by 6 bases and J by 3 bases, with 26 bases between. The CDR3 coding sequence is TGCAGTGCCGAGCGCGGGGGGGTCCCTTTTTATGACTATGGCTACACCTTC. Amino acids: CSAERGGVPFYDYGYTF.

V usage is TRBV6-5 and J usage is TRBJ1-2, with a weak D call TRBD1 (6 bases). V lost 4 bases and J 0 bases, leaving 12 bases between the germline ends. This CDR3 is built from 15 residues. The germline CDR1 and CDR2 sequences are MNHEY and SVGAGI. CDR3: CASSSTGMTNYGYTF. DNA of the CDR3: TGTGCCAGCAGTTCTACAGGGATGACTAACTATGGCTACACCTTC.

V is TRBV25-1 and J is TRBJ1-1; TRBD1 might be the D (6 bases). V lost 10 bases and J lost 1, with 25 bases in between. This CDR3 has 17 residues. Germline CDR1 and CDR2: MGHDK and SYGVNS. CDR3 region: CATSPTPGATENTEAFF. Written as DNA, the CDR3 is TGTGCCACCTCCCCTACTCCGGGGGCGACGGAGAACACTGAAGCTTTCTTT.

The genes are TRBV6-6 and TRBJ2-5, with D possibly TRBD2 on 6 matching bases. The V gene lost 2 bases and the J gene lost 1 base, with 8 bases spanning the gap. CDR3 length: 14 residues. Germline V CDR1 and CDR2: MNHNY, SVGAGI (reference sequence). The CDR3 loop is CASSYGGVQETQYF. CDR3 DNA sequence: TGTGCCAGCAGTTACGGAGGGGTCCAAGAGACCCAGTACTTC.

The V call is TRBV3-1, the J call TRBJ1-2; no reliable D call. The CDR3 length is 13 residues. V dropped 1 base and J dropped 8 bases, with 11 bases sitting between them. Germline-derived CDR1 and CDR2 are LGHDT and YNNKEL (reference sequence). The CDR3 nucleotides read TGTGCCAGCAGCCAAGCGACGGCGCGGGGCTACACCTTC. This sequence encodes CASSQATARGYTF. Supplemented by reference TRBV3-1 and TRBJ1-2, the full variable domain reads DTAVSQTPKYLVTQMGNDKSIKCEQNLGHDTMYWYKQDSKKFLKIMFSYNNKELIINETVPNRFSPKSPDKAHLNLHINSLELGDSAVYFCASSQATARGYTFGSGTRLTVV.

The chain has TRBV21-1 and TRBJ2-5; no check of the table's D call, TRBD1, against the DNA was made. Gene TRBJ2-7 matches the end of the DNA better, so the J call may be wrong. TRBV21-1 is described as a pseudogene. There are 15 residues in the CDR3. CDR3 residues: CASSYPDIKAYEQYF. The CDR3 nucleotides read TGTGCCAGCAGTTACCCGGACATCAAGGCCTACGAGCAGTACTTC.

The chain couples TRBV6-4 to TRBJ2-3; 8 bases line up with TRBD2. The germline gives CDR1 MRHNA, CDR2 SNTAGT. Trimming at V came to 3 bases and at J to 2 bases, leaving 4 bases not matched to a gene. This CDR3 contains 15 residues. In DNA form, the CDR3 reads TGTGCCAGCAGTGAAACTAGCGGACACACAGATACGCAGTATTTT. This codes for CASSETSGHTDTQYF.

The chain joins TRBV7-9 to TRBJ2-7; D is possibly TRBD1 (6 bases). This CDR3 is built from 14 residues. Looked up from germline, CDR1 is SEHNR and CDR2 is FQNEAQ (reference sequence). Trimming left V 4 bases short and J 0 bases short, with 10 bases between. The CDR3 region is CASSSWDISYEQYF. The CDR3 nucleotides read TGTGCCAGCAGCTCCTGGGACATCTCCTACGAGCAGTACTTC. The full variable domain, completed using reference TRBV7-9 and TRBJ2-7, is DTGVSQNPRHKITKRGQNVTFRCDPISEHNRLYWYRQTLGQGPEFLTYFQNEAQLEKSRLLSDRFSAERPKGSFSTLEIQRTEQGDSAMYLCASSSWDISYEQYFGPGTRLTVT.

Here the CDR3 DNA reads TGCGCCAGCAGCCAAGAACCCGGGGCGCTGAATGAAAAACTGTTTTTT. As protein: CASSQEPGALNEKLFF. This sequence joins TRBV4-1 and TRBJ1-4; weak D call: TRBD1 (5 bases). The CDR3 sequence is 16 residues long. V was trimmed by 0 bases and J by 5 bases, leaving 13 bases between them. Germline assignment: CDR1 MGHRA and CDR2 YSYEKL.

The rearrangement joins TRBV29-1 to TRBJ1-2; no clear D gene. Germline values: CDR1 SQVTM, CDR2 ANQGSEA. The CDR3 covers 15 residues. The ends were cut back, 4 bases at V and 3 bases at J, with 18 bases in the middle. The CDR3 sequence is CSVGARQVRYYGYTF. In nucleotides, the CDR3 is TGCAGCGTTGGGGCCAGACAAGTCCGGTACTATGGCTACACCTTC.

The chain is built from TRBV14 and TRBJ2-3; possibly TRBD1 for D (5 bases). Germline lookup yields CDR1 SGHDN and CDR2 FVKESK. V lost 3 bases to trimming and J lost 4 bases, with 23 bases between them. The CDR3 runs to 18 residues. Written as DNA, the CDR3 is TGTGCCAGCAGCCAGGTTCCCCTCCTTGGAAGGGGTGCAGATACGCAGTATTTT. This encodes CASSQVPLLGRGADTQYF. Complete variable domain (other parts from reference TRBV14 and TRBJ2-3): EAGVTQFPSHSVIEKGQTVTLRCDPISGHDNLYWYRRVMGKEIKFLLHFVKESKQDESGMPNNRFLAERTGGTYSTLKVQPAELEDSGVYFCASSQVPLLGRGADTQYFGPGTRLTVL.

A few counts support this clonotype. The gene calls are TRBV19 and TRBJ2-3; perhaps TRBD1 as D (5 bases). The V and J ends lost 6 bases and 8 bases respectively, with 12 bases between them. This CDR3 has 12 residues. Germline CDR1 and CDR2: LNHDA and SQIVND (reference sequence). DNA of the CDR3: TGTGCCAGTAGCGCCGGACACGGTACGCAGTATTTT. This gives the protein CASSAGHGTQYF.

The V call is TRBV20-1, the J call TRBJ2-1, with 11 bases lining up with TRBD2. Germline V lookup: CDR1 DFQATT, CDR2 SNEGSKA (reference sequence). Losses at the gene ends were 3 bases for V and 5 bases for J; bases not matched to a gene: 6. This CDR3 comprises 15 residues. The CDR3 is CSARRLAGRNNEQFF. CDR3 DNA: TGCAGTGCTAGGCGACTAGCGGGAAGGAACAATGAGCAGTTCTTC.

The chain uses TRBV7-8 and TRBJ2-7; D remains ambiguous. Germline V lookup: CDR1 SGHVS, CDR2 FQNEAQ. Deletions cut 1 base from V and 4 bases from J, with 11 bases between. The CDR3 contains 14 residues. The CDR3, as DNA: TGTGCCAGCAGCTTAGGCGAGCGCATTTACGAGCAGTACTTC. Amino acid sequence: CASSLGERIYEQYF.

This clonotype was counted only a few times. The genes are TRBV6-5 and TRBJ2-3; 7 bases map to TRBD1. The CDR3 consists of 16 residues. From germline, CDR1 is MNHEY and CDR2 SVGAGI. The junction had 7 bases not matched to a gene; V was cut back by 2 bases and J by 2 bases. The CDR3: CASSYTGTADTDTQYF. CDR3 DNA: TGTGCCAGCAGTTACACCGGGACAGCTGACACAGATACGCAGTATTTT.

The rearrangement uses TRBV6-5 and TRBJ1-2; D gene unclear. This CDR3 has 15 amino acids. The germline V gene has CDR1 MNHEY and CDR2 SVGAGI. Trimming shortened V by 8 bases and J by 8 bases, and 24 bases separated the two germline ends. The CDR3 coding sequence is TGTGCCAGCTCCGAAACGGGGAGGGCCCATCGGGGCTACACCTTC. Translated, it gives CASSETGRAHRGYTF.

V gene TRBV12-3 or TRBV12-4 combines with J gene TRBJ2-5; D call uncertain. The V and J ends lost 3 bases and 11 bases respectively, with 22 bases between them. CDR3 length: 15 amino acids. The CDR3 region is CASSFAGVEYNEQYF. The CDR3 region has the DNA TGTGCCAGCAGTTTCGCCGGTGTGGAGTACAATGAGCAGTACTTC.